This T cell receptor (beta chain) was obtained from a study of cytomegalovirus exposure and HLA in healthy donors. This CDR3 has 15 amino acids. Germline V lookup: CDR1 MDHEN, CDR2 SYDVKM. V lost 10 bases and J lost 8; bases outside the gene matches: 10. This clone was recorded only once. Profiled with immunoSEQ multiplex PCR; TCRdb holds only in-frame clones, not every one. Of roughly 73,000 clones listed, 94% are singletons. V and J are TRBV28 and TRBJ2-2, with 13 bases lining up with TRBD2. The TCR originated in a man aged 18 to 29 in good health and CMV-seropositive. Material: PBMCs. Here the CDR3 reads CATTSGRATLGELFF. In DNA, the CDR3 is TGTGCCACCACTAGCGGGAGGGCCACGTTGGGGGAGCTGTTTTTT.